A single sample is the source of the 9 T cell receptor beta chains below, sequenced in a study of cytomegalovirus exposure and HLA in healthy donors. Libraries were prepared by immunoSEQ multiplex PCR; TCRdb keeps only in-frame clonotypes and omits some of them. There are about 140,000 clones in the sample; 70% to 90% occur only once, and approximately 8.5% lies in the top ten. The specimen sequenced was PBMCs. Receptors originate from a woman aged 18-29 years in good health and CMV-seropositive.

This chain joins TRBV11-3 and TRBJ1-1; D ambiguous. The CDR3 is 13 residues long. The V gene's germline CDR1 is SGHNT and CDR2 YENEEA. The V gene lost 6 bases and the J gene lost 6 bases, with 14 bases spanning the gap. The CDR3 nucleotides are TGTGCCAGCAGTTTTACGGGTTCCGCTGAAGCTTTCTTT. It translates to CASSFTGSAEAFF.

The rearrangement joins TRBV5-1 to TRBJ1-2; 7 nucleotides line up with TRBD1. Germline V lookup: CDR1 SGHRS, CDR2 YFSETQ. J lost 8 bases, V lost 0 bases, and 7 bases had no gene match. The CDR3 extends over 14 amino acids. This chain's CDR3 is CASSLEAGGRGYTF. The CDR3 DNA reads as TGCGCCAGCAGCTTGGAGGCAGGGGGAAGGGGCTACACCTTC.

The CDR3, as DNA: TGTGCCATCAGATCCTCGAGCAATCAGCCCCAGCATTTT. Its protein product is CAIRSSSNQPQHF. The J gene is TRBJ1-5, the V gene TRBV10-3; D is ambiguous. CDR1 is ENHRY and CDR2 is SYGVKD in the germline V gene. Trimming took 6 bases from V and 1 from J, leaving 7 bases between them. The CDR3 spans 13 residues.

The V call is TRBV5-4, the J call TRBJ2-5; possibly TRBD1 for D (6 bases). V was clipped by 1 base and J by 2 bases, with 12 bases between them. Germline CDR1 and CDR2: SGHNT and YYREEE (reference sequence). This CDR3 is built from 15 residues. Here the CDR3 reads CASSLPGDLQETQYF. In DNA form, the CDR3 reads TGTGCCAGCAGCTTGCCAGGGGACCTTCAAGAGACCCAGTACTTC.

The rearrangement links TRBV9 to TRBJ2-1; 9 bases align to TRBD2. Germline assignment: CDR1 SGDLS and CDR2 YYNGEE. The V gene end was trimmed by 0 bases and the J gene end by 0 bases; junction bases not matched to a gene: 7. This CDR3 is built from 18 residues. The CDR3 DNA reads as TGTGCCAGCAGCGTAGTCCCTAGCGGGGAGAGCTCCTACAATGAGCAGTTCTTC. Translating it yields CASSVVPSGESSYNEQFF.

The rearrangement uses TRBV5-4 and TRBJ2-5; TRBD2 matches 11 bases. With V trimmed by 3 bases and J by 1 base, 2 bases remained unmatched. Germline V lookup: CDR1 SGHNT, CDR2 YYREEE (reference sequence). The CDR3 totals 15 residues. This chain's CDR3 is CASSWGTSGQETQYF. CDR3 bases: TGTGCCAGCAGCTGGGGGACTAGCGGCCAAGAGACCCAGTACTTC.

V gene TRBV6-5 combines with J gene TRBJ2-7; 7 positions match TRBD1. The junction had 7 bases not matched to a gene; V was cut back by 6 bases and J by 2 bases. There are 14 residues in the CDR3. CDR1 and CDR2 from the germline V gene are MNHEY and SVGAGI. This CDR3 reads CASRRDRPPYEQYF. In nucleotides, the CDR3 is TGTGCCAGCAGAAGGGACAGACCCCCCTACGAGCAGTACTTC.

This clone has a single count. The CDR3 DNA reads TGTGCCAGCACCCCCCCCTTTAATAGGGGTATCCACAATGAGCAGTTCTTC. The encoded protein is CASTPPFNRGIHNEQFF. The J gene is TRBJ2-1, the V gene TRBV2; TRBD1 is a possible D gene (5 bases). The length of the CDR3 is 17 residues. Germline V lookup: CDR1 SNHLY, CDR2 FYNNEI. Trimming left V 7 bases short and J 5 bases short, with 24 bases between.

The V and J genes are TRBV5-1 and TRBJ2-4, with no clear D. Trimming took off 0 bases at V and 7 bases at J, with 14 bases between the two ends. The germline CDR1 and CDR2 sequences are SGHRS and YFSETQ. The CDR3 totals 15 residues. CDR3 residues: CASSLGQALGNIQYF. The CDR3 DNA follows: TGCGCCAGCAGCTTGGGGCAGGCACTTGGGAACATTCAGTACTTC.